The T cell receptor beta chain described here comes from a study of T cell changes during pregnancy in multiple sclerosis. With 3 bases removed from V and 5 bases from J, the gap between germline ends came to 16 bases. CDR1 LNHDA and CDR2 SQIVND come from the germline V gene (reference sequence). The CDR3 spans 15 residues. Profiled with immunoSEQ multiplex PCR; TCRdb holds only in-frame clones, not every one. The table lists about 93,000 clones, approximately 90% of them singletons. Material: peripheral blood, obtained before pregnancy. The receptor was isolated from a female donor with multiple sclerosis, enrolled in a pregnancy study. The rearrangement uses TRBV19 and TRBJ1-1; D unresolved. CDR3 DNA: TGTGCCAGTAGTATTGAGTGGAGGGTAGGTACTGAAGCTTTCTTT. This translates into CASSIEWRVGTEAFF.